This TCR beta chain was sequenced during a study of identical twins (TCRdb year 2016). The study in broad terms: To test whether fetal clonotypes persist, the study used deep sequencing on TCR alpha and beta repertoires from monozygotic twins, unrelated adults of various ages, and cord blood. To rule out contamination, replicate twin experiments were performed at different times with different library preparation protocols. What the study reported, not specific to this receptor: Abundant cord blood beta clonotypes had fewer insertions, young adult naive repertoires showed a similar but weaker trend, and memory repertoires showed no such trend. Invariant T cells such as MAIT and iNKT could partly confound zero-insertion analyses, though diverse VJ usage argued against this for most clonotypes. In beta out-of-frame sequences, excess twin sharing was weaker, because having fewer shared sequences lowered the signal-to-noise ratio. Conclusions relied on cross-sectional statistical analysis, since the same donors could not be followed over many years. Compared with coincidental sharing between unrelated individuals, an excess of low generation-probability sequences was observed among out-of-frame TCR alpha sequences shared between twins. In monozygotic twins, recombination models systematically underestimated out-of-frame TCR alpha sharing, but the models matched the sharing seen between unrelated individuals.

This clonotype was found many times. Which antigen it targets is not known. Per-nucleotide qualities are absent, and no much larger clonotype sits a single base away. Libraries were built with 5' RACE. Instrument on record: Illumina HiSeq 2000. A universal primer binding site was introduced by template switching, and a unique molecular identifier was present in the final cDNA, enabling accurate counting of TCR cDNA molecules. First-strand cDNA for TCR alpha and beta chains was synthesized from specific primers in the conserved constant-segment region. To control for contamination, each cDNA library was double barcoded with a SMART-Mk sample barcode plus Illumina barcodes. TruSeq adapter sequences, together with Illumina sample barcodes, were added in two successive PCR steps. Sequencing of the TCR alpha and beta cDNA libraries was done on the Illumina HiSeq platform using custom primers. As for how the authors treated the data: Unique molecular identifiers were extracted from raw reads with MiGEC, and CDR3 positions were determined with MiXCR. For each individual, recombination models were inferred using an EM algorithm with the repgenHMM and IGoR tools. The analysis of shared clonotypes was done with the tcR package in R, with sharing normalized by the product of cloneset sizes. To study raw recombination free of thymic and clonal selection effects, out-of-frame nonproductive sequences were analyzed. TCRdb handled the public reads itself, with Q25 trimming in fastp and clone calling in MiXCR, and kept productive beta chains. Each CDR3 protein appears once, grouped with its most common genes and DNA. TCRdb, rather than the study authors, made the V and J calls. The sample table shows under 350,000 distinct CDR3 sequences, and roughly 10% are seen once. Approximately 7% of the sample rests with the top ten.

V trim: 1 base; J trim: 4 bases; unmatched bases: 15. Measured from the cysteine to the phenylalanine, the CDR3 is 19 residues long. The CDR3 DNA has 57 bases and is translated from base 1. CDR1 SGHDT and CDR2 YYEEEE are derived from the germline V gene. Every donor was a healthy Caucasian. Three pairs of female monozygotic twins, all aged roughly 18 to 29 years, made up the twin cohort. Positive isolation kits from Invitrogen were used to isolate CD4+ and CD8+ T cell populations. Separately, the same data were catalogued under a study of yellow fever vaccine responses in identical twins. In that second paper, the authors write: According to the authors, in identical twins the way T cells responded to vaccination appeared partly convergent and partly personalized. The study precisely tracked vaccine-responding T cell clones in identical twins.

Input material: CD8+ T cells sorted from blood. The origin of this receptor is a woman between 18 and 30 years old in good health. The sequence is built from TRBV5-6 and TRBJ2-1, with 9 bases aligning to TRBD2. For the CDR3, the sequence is CASSLINRAASGAYNEQFF. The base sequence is TGTGCCAGCAGCTTGATTAACAGGGCAGCTAGCGGGGCTTACAATGAGCAGTTCTTC. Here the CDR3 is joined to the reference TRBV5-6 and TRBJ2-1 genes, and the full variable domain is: DAGVTQSPTHLIKTRGQQVTLRCSPKSGHDTVSWYQQALGQGPQFIFQYYEEEERQRGNFPDRFSGHQFPNYSSELNVNALLLGDSALYLCASSLINRAASGAYNEQFFGPGTRLTVL.